This paragraph covers one TCR beta chain sequence. Germline V lookup: CDR1 LNHDA, CDR2 SQIVND (reference sequence). Trimming cost V 4 bases and J 5 bases, with 8 bases left between them. The CDR3 has 12 amino acids. How the authors handled the data: Amplified reference gene primers provided the basis for estimating nucleated cell counts. TCRdb keeps only in-frame clones here, not all; method: immunoSEQ multiplex PCR. The V and J calls and clone size come from that table; D and trimming were worked out from the DNA. The profile covers under 95,000 clones, with approximately 87% appearing a single time and roughly a sixth taken by the ten largest. The data stem from a study of blood T cell repertoires in COVID-19. Across the whole study: Collection of acute and convalescent COVID-19 samples took place in the United States, Italy and Spain. Sources were T cells, B-cell-depleted T cells, or PBMCs; the material itself was cDNA or gDNA.

Specimen: peripheral blood. The rearrangement links TRBV19 to TRBJ1-1, with D unclear. The receptor was derived from an older man in a cohort sampled during active COVID-19. The CDR3 DNA reads TGTGCCAGTAGTAACCCGGAGACTGAAGCTTTCTTT. This gives the protein CASSNPETEAFF.